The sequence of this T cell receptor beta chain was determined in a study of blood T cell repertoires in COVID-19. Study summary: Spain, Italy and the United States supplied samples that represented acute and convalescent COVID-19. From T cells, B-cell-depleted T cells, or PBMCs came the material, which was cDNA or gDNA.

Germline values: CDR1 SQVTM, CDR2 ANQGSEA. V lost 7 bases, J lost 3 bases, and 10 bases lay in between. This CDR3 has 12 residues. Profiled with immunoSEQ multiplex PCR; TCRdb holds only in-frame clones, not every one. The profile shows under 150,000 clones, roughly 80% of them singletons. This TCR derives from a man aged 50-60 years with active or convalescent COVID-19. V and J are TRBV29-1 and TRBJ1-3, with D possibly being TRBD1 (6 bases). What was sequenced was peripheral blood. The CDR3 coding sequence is TGCAGCGCGTCAGGGGATGGAAACACCATATATTTT. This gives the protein CSASGDGNTIYF.